This T cell receptor (beta chain) stems from a study of T-cell memory formation after mild COVID-19 (dated by TCRdb to the early 2020s). Turning to the overall study: TCR sequence clusters from the two donors were found to be largely donor specific. Two young, previously healthy adult volunteers, one female and one male, were included in the cohort. In two donors, T-cell clones that expanded and contracted after mild COVID-19 were followed by sequencing TCRalpha and TCRbeta repertoires longitudinally. The study at large found these results: Contracting CD4+ clones appeared mostly in the CM and EM memory subsets, whereas CD8+ clones were enriched in EMRA. Whether the second-wave clones peaking on day 37 were SARS-CoV-2 specific was not confirmed. The study covered only a couple of mild cases, and larger cohorts including severe cases with pre-infection samples were considered necessary. The detection of some responding clones in pre-infection memory suggests that pre-existing cross-reactive memory T cells joined the SARS-CoV-2 response. Balanced CD4/CD8 phenotypes were observed for clones contracting from day 15 to 85, whereas a bias towards CD4+ was observed for a second wave of clones expanding from day 15 to 37.

These reads were obtained on an Illumina NovaSeq 6000. Using 5'RACE with constant-segment primers, TCRalpha and TCRbeta cDNA libraries were constructed, with sample barcodes and unique molecular identifiers added in the process. Trizol reagent was used to extract RNA from every sample. The libraries were amplified in two PCR steps, and the second step added a second sample barcode and Illumina TruSeq adapters. Sequencing of libraries was performed on an Illumina NovaSeq with 2 x 150 bp paired-end reads. In the source study's methods: Demultiplexing of reads and collapsing into UMI-guided consensus sequences were performed with migec v1.2.7. Using mixcr v2.1.11, UMI consensuses were aligned to TRA and TRB V and J templates and then assembled into clonotypes. A clonotype was counted as expanded or contracted only when both edgeR and NoisET called the clonotype significant, with the noise models trained on biological replicates. For edgeR calls, the cutoffs were a false discovery rate-adjusted p below 0.01 and a log2 fold-change threshold of 1. PCA with hierarchical clustering of max-normalized trajectories of the 1000 most abundant clonotypes was used as exploratory dynamics analysis. Each responding clone was given a CD4 or CD8 phenotype based on the CD4+ and CD8+ repertoires, which had been sequenced separately. TCRdb reprocessed the public reads (quality trimming at Q25 with fastp, clone calling with MiXCR) and kept in-frame beta chains. Identical CDR3 protein sequences are pooled into one entry, listed with their most common genes and DNA. TCRdb assigned the V and J calls; the authors' analysis was not used. The sample contains approximately 240,000 distinct CDR3 sequences, over 15% of them found a single time. The top ten hold approximately 3.4% of the sample.

CDR1 and CDR2, per the germline V gene (reference sequence), are SGHKS and YYEKEE. The CDR3 measures 18 amino acids from cysteine to phenylalanine. The CDR3 DNA has 54 bases and is translated from base 1. Trimming costs V 4 bases and J 2 bases, and their ends lie 21 bases apart. As to this clonotype: Its antigen remains undetermined. The sample holds no much larger clone one base away, and base qualities are not on file.

PBMCs were isolated by Ficoll-Paque density gradient centrifugation. Specimen: PBMCs or a T cell subset sorted from them (not recorded which). The sequence derives from a man younger than 35 who had mild COVID-19 (a few samples of this study predate the infection). The sample titles of this study are shuffled in the database, so cell type and time point are left out; the donor was told from shared clones. The sequence joins TRBV5-5 to TRBJ2-2; TRBD1 could be the D gene, as 6 bases match. The sequenced DNA: TGTGCCAGCAGCCTTCGATCGTACAGGGCGGATAACACCGGGGAGCTGTTTTTT. It specifies CASSLRSYRADNTGELFF.